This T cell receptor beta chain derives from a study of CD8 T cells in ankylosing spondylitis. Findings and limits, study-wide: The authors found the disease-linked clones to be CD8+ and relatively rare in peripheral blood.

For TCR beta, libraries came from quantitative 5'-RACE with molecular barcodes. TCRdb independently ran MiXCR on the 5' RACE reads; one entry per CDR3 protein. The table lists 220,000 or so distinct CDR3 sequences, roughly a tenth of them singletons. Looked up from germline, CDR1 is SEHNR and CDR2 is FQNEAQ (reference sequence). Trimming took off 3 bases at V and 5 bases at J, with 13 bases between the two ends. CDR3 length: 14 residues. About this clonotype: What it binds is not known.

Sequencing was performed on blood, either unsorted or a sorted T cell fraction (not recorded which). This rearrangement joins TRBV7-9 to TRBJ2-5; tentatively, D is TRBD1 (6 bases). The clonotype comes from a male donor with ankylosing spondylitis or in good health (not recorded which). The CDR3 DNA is TGTGCCAGCAGCTTGGCCGCAGGGGTGGAGACCCAGTACTTC. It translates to CASSLAAGVETQYF.